These 6 T cell receptor beta chains came from one sample sequenced in a study of response to subunit inactivated influenza vaccine. A single record per CDR3 protein comes from TCRdb applying MiXCR to the RT-PCR reads. The sample records a few hundred thousand distinct CDR3 sequences, less than 15% being singletons. The specimen was PBMCs from blood, collected about 12 days after vaccination. These receptors all come from a man aged 45-65 years who received an inactivated influenza vaccine.

The chain couples TRBV19 to TRBJ2-3, with 8 bases lining up with TRBD2. V shed 6 bases, J shed 2 bases, and the junction held 7 bases outside the gene matches. From germline, CDR1 is LNHDA and CDR2 SQIVND (reference sequence). This CDR3 has 15 amino acids. The CDR3 protein is CASSTGTRVTDTQYF. The CDR3 DNA reads TGTGCCAGTAGCACCGGGACTAGAGTCACAGATACGCAGTATTTT.

This clonotype has only a few counts. This chain joins TRBV29-1 and TRBJ2-1; 9 bases fit TRBD2. V was clipped by 7 bases and J by 7 bases; unmatched bases: 17. The CDR3 length is 16 residues. The V gene's germline CDR1 is SQVTM and CDR2 ANQGSEA. As DNA, the CDR3 is TGCAGCGCTTCCCCACGTCTAGCGGGGCGTCCAAATGAGCAGTTCTTC. Protein sequence: CSASPRLAGRPNEQFF.

This rearrangement joins TRBV6-2 or TRBV6-3 to TRBJ2-2; D is possibly TRBD1 (6 bases). The length of the CDR3 is 14 residues. The germline V gene encodes CDR1 MNHEY and CDR2 SVGEGT. V dropped 2 bases and J dropped 4 bases, with 8 bases sitting between them. The chain's CDR3 is CASSYPTGTGELFF. For the CDR3, the DNA is TGTGCCAGCAGTTACCCGACAGGCACCGGGGAGCTGTTTTTT.

This clonotype was detected only a few times. CDR3 sequence reads: CASKPRPRARNPGGNEQFF. CDR3 DNA sequence: TGTGCCAGCAAGCCCCGCCCGCGGGCGCGCAATCCGGGGGGGAATGAGCAGTTCTTC. The chain carries TRBV11-2 and TRBJ2-1, with 8 bases matching TRBD2. The CDR3 runs 19 residues. Germline CDR1 is SGHAT and CDR2 is FQNNGV. The V segment lost 7 bases and the J segment 7 bases; nucleotides outside the gene matches: 24.

At least ten counts were recorded for this clonotype. This chain links TRBV7-9 with TRBJ2-7; a possible D gene is TRBD1 (5 bases). Germline-derived CDR1 and CDR2 are SEHNR and FQNEAQ (reference sequence). The CDR3 sequence is 16 residues long. V was clipped by 0 bases and J by 6 bases, with 18 bases between them. As DNA, the CDR3 is TGTGCCAGCAGCTTAGCGTTTAACAGTGACAGTAGCGAGCAGTACTTC. Its translation is CASSLAFNSDSSEQYF. The full variable domain, completed using reference TRBV7-9 and TRBJ2-7, is DTGVSQNPRHKITKRGQNVTFRCDPISEHNRLYWYRQTLGQGPEFLTYFQNEAQLEKSRLLSDRFSAERPKGSFSTLEIQRTEQGDSAMYLCASSLAFNSDSSEQYFGPGTRLTVT.

The rearrangement uses TRBV28 and TRBJ1-2, with D perhaps TRBD1 (5 bases). This CDR3 is built from 14 residues. The V gene lost 5 bases and the J gene lost 6 bases, with 16 bases spanning the gap. The germline gives CDR1 MDHEN, CDR2 SYDVKM. CDR3 in amino acids: CASSPPVRGDGYTF. The CDR3 coding sequence is TGTGCCAGCAGTCCTCCTGTCCGGGGGGATGGCTACACCTTC.